Presented here are 16 T cell receptor beta chains from one specimen sequenced in a study of T cells in Graves' hyperthyroidism and ophthalmopathy. Amplified TCR beta CDR3 regions derived from RNA transcripts. First-round RT-PCR targeting the TCR CDR3 was performed with the HTBI primer set. Each CDR3 protein is one row after TCRdb ran MiXCR on the multiplex PCR reads. The sample shows 450,000 to 600,000 distinct CDR3 sequences, about 20% of them seen only once. The specimen was blood. These receptors originate from a man aged 35 to 55 with Graves' ophthalmopathy.

This clonotype was detected many times. The V call is TRBV12-3 or TRBV12-4, the J call TRBJ1-5; 8 nucleotides match TRBD1. V was clipped by 3 bases and J by 4 bases; unmatched bases: 2. There are 14 residues in the CDR3. The CDR3: CASSFTGGNQPQHF. CDR3 bases: TGTGCCAGCAGTTTTACAGGGGGAAATCAGCCCCAGCATTTT.

This rearrangement joins TRBV20-1 to TRBJ2-7; D possibly uses TRBD1 or TRBD2 (5 bases each). The CDR3 contains 12 residues. The V gene lost 5 bases and the J gene lost 2 bases, with 10 bases spanning the gap. Germline V gene data show CDR1 as DFQATT and CDR2 as SNEGSKA (reference sequence). CDR3 nucleotide sequence: TGCAGTGCTCTTTCGGGGCCCTACGAGCAGTACTTC. As protein: CSALSGPYEQYF.

This clonotype came up many times. The V and J genes are TRBV5-4 and TRBJ2-3; D is possibly TRBD2 (6 bases). Germline CDR1 reads SGHNT; CDR2 reads YYREEE (reference sequence). Trimming stripped 6 bases from V and 2 bases from J, with 16 bases between. The CDR3 spans 15 residues. Here the CDR3 reads CASTPRDSNTDTQYF. The CDR3 nucleotides are TGTGCCAGCACACCCCGGGACTCGAACACAGATACGCAGTATTTT.

This clonotype was counted between two and nine times. V is TRBV18 and J is TRBJ2-7; 8 bases agree with TRBD2. The V gene end was trimmed by 3 bases and the J gene end by 6 bases; junction bases not matched to a gene: 7. Germline V gene sequence: CDR1 KGHSH, CDR2 LQKENI. The CDR3 has 14 residues. In nucleotides, the CDR3 is TGTGCCAGCTCACCGGGTGGCCTAGCGGGCGAGCAGTACTTC. As protein: CASSPGGLAGEQYF.

V and J are TRBV25-1 and TRBJ2-7; D is unresolved. The V gene's germline CDR1 is MGHDK and CDR2 SYGVNS. The CDR3 has 13 residues. V lost 5 bases, J lost 0 bases, and 8 bases lay in between. CDR3 nucleotide sequence: TGTGCCAGCAGTCCAGACAACTCCTACGAGCAGTACTTC. Translated: CASSPDNSYEQYF.

The sample holds many counts of this clonotype. The CDR3 loop is CASSEASLSSYNEQFF. The CDR3 DNA reads TGTGCCAGCAGTGAAGCGTCGCTAAGCTCCTACAATGAGCAGTTCTTC. The V and J genes are TRBV2 and TRBJ2-1; D unresolved. CDR1 and CDR2 from the germline V gene are SNHLY and FYNNEI. The CDR3 length is 16 residues. Trimming stripped 0 bases from V and 0 bases from J, with 9 bases between. The full variable domain, completed using reference TRBV2 and TRBJ2-1, is EPEVTQTPSHQVTQMGQEVILRCVPISNHLYFYWYRQILGQKVEFLVSFYNNEISEKSEIFDDQFSVERPDGSNFTLKIRSTKLEDSAMYFCASSEASLSSYNEQFFGPGTRLTVL.

This clonotype was detected ten times or more. The chain uses TRBV12-3 or TRBV12-4 and TRBJ1-5; TRBD1 aligns across 7 bases. The junction had 5 bases not matched to a gene; V was cut back by 2 bases and J by 1 base. The CDR3 spans 16 residues. This CDR3 is CASSLRGGQSNQPQHF. In DNA form, the CDR3 reads TGTGCCAGCAGTTTAAGGGGGGGACAGAGCAATCAGCCCCAGCATTTT.

In this sample, this clonotype turned up a few times. The V gene is TRBV27, the J gene TRBJ2-6; D assignment may be TRBD1 or TRBD2 (5 bases each). V shed 3 bases and J shed 3 bases, with 9 bases lying between them. CDR1 is MNHEY, CDR2 SMNVEV, per germline (reference sequence). The CDR3 has 15 residues. CDR3 residues: CASSFSGLGANVLTF. The CDR3 bases are TGTGCCAGCAGTTTTTCGGGGCTTGGGGCCAACGTCCTGACTTTC. Full variable domain (rest looked up from reference TRBV27 and TRBJ2-6): EAQVTQNPRYLITVTGKKLTVTCSQNMNHEYMSWYRQDPGLGLRQIYYSMNVEVTDKGDVPEGYKVSRKEKRNFPLILESPSPNQTSLYFCASSFSGLGANVLTFGAGSRLTVL.

The sample holds a few counts of this clonotype. In nucleotides, the CDR3 is TGTGCCAGCAGCGTAGCCGGGACCCCATTTAGAGATGAGCAGTTCTTC. Residues: CASSVAGTPFRDEQFF. The rearrangement joins TRBV9 to TRBJ2-1; D tentatively reads TRBD1 or TRBD2 (5 bases each). The V gene lost 0 bases and the J gene lost 8 bases, with 18 bases spanning the gap. Germline CDR1 is SGDLS and CDR2 is YYNGEE. The CDR3 covers 16 residues. Based on the CDR3 plus reference TRBV9 and TRBJ2-1, the full variable domain is DSGVTQTPKHLITATGQRVTLRCSPRSGDLSVYWYQQSLDQGLQFLIQYYNGEERAKGNILERFSAQQFPDLHSELNLSSLELGDSALYFCASSVAGTPFRDEQFFGPGTRLTVL.

This clonotype was observed a few times. V is TRBV5-1 and J is TRBJ2-7; weak D call: TRBD2 (6 bases). V was pared by 2 bases and J by 4 bases, with 16 bases between. Germline CDR1 and CDR2: SGHRS and YFSETQ. The CDR3 has 15 residues. CDR3 loop: CASSLGAGSPYEQYF. Written as DNA, the CDR3 is TGCGCCAGCAGCTTAGGAGCCGGGAGCCCTTACGAGCAGTACTTC.

Only a few counts were recorded for this clonotype. This sequence joins TRBV3-1 and TRBJ2-3, with 9 bases fitting TRBD1. The CDR3 totals 18 residues. CDR1 is LGHDT and CDR2 is YNNKEL in the germline V gene (reference sequence). Losses at the gene ends were 2 bases for V and 0 bases for J; bases not matched to a gene: 9. In DNA, the CDR3 is TGTGCCAGCAGCCAATCGACAGGGGGTACAACTAGCACAGATACGCAGTATTTT. Its translation: CASSQSTGGTTSTDTQYF.

This clonotype has just a few counts. The V and J genes are TRBV6-1 and TRBJ1-5, with TRBD1 identical over 9 bases. This CDR3 comprises 14 residues. CDR1 and CDR2 (germline): MNHNS, SASEGT. The J segment lost 6 bases and the V segment lost 10 bases, leaving 10 bases of the junction unmatched. The CDR3 sequence is CATSGQGAGQPQHF. Written as DNA, the CDR3 is TGTGCCACCTCGGGACAGGGAGCGGGTCAGCCCCAGCATTTT.

This clonotype came up a few times. The V and J genes are TRBV29-1 and TRBJ2-5, with D perhaps matching TRBD1 (5 bases). Between the trimmed V and J ends, which lost 3 bases and 2 bases, there was a span of 10 bases. Germline lookup yields CDR1 SQVTM and CDR2 ANQGSEA. This CDR3 contains 13 residues. The CDR3: CSVDGQGQETQYF. The CDR3 coding sequence is TGCAGCGTTGATGGGCAGGGACAAGAGACCCAGTACTTC.

V is TRBV28 and J is TRBJ2-4; no definite D call. Germline values: CDR1 MDHEN, CDR2 SYDVKM. The CDR3 loop spans 13 amino acids. V lost 7 bases, J lost 6 bases, and 13 bases lay in between. The CDR3 DNA is TGTGCCAGCAATGAAGGCCTGAGAAACATTCAGTACTTC. It is translated as CASNEGLRNIQYF.

This clonotype was picked up many times. V usage is TRBV7-2 and J usage is TRBJ1-2; D gene uncertain. V was shortened by 8 bases and J by 7 bases, with 11 bases between the two germline ends. The CDR3 sequence is 11 residues long. Germline loops: CDR1 SGHTA, CDR2 FQGNSA. CDR3 residues: CASSQRLGYTF. The CDR3 coding sequence is TGTGCCAGCTCCCAACGCCTTGGCTACACCTTC.

This clonotype was observed a handful of times. The rearrangement links TRBV10-3 to TRBJ2-2, with a possible D match to TRBD2 (5 bases). The CDR3 spans 17 residues. Trimming left V 7 bases short and J 1 base short, with 19 bases between. In germline, CDR1 is ENHRY, CDR2 SYGVKD. The CDR3 DNA sequence: TGTGCCATCACACCCGGGGTGGGCGGTAGGAACACCGGGGAGCTGTTTTTT. Translated, it gives CAITPGVGGRNTGELFF.